Listed here are 5 T cell receptor beta chains from one sample, sequenced in a study of cytomegalovirus exposure and HLA in healthy donors. The PCR employed 60 Vbeta primers together with 13 Jbeta primers. Sequenced by immunoSEQ multiplex PCR; TCRdb stores in-frame clones only, minus some. The data hold 150,000 to 200,000 clones, with around 82% observed a single time. Sample: PBMCs. The receptor source for this set is a woman aged 30 to 39 in good health and CMV-seropositive.

The chain uses TRBV28 and TRBJ2-1; D perhaps matches TRBD1 (6 bases). Germline V gene sequence: CDR1 MDHEN, CDR2 SYDVKM. V lost 8 bases and J 0 bases, leaving 14 bases between the germline ends. The CDR3 is 15 amino acids. Here the CDR3 DNA reads TGTGCCAGCGTGCCCGGACAGCTCTCCTACAATGAGCAGTTCTTC. Translated: CASVPGQLSYNEQFF.

The rearrangement links TRBV18 to TRBJ2-1; TRBD1 aligns across 12 bases. The V gene's germline CDR1 is KGHSH and CDR2 LQKENI. The CDR3 extends over 17 amino acids. J gave up 4 bases and V 2 bases, and 6 bases lay outside the gene matches. The CDR3 loop is CASSPKGTGGFYNEQFF. The CDR3 coding sequence is TGTGCCAGCTCACCAAAGGGGACAGGGGGCTTTTACAATGAGCAGTTCTTC.

This chain connects TRBV5-1 to TRBJ2-3, with D possibly TRBD1 on 7 matching bases. The germline gives CDR1 SGHRS, CDR2 YFSETQ. With 4 bases removed from V and 1 base from J, the gap between germline ends came to 22 bases. CDR3 length equals 18 residues. The CDR3 region is CASSPGGFRGVGTDTQYF. The CDR3 nucleotides are TGCGCCAGCAGCCCAGGGGGATTTCGCGGGGTTGGCACAGATACGCAGTATTTT.

V gene TRBV18 combines with J gene TRBJ2-1; D not resolved. The germline V and J ends were trimmed by 2 bases and 4 bases, with 15 bases remaining between them. This CDR3 has 16 residues. Germline V gene lookup returns CDR1 KGHSH and CDR2 LQKENI. The CDR3 DNA is TGTGCCAGCTCACCAAGAATAGTCGACACTTACAATGAGCAGTTCTTC. As protein: CASSPRIVDTYNEQFF.

The genes are TRBV19 and TRBJ1-4; maybe TRBD1 (5 bases). The V end lost 3 bases, the J end lost 4 bases, and 9 bases lay between the germline ends. CDR1 is LNHDA and CDR2 is SQIVND in the germline V gene (reference sequence). CDR3 length: 14 residues. CDR3 nucleotide sequence: TGTGCCAGTAGTATGGGGGGGGTTAATGAAAAACTGTTTTTT. It encodes CASSMGGVNEKLFF.